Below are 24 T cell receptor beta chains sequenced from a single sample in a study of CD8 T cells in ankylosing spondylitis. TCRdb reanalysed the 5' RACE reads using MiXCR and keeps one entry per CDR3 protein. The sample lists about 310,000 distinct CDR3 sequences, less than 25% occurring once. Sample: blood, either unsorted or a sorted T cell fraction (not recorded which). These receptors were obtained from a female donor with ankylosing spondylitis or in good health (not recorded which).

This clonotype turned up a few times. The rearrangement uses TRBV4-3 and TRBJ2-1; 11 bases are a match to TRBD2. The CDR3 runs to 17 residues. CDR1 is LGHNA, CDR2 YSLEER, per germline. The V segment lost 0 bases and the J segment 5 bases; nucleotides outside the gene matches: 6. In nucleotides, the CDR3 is TGCGCCAGCAGCCAAGAAGGTAGCGGGAGGGCCCACAATGAGCAGTTCTTC. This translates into CASSQEGSGRAHNEQFF.

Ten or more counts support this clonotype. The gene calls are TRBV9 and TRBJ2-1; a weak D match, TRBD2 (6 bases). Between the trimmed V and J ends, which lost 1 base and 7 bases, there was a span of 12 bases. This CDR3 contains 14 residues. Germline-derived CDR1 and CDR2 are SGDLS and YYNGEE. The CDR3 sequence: CASSVSDYLNEQFF. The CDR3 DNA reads TGTGCCAGCAGCGTATCGGACTACCTAAATGAGCAGTTCTTC.

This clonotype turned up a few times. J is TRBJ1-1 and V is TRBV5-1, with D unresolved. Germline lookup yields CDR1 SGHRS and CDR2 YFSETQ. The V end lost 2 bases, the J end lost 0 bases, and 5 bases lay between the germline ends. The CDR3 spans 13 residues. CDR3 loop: CASSFTLNTEAFF. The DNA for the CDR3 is TGCGCCAGCAGCTTTACACTGAACACTGAAGCTTTCTTT.

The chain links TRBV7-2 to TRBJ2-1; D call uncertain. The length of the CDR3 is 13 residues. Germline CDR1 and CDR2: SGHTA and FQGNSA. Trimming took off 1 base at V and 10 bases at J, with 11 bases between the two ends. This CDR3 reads CASSLEAAREQFF. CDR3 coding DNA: TGTGCCAGCAGCTTAGAGGCGGCGCGCGAGCAGTTCTTC.

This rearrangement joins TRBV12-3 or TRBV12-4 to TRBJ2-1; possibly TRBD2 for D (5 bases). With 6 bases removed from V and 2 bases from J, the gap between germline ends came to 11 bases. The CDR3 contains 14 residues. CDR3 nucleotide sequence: TGTGCCAGCAGCCCAGCCGGGGCCTACAATGAGCAGTTCTTC. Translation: CASSPAGAYNEQFF.

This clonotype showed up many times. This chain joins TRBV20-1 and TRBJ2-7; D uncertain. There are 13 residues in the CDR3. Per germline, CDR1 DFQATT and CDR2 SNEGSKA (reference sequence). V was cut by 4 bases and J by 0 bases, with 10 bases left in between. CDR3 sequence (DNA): TGCAGTGCTACCTTAGACCTCTCCTACGAGCAGTACTTC. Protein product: CSATLDLSYEQYF.

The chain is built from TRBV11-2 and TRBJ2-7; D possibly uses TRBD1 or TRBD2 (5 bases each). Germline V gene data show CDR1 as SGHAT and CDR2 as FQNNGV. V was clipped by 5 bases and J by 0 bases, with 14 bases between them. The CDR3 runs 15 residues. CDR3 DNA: TGTGCCAGCAGCCCTACGGGACCTAGCTCCTACGAGCAGTACTTC. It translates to CASSPTGPSSYEQYF.

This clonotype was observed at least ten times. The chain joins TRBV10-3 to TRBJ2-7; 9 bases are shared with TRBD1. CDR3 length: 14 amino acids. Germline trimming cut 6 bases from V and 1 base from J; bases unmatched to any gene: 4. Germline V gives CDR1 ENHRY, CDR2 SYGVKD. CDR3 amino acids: CAIRAGTGSYEQYF. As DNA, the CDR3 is TGTGCCATCAGGGCCGGGACAGGGTCCTACGAGCAGTACTTC.

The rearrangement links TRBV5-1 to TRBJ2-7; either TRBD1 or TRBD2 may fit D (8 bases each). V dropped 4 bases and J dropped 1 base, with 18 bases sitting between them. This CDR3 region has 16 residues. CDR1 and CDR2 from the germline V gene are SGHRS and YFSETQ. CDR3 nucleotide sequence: TGCGCCAGCAGCCCGGGAGGGACAGGTTCATCCTACGAGCAGTACTTC. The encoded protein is CASSPGGTGSSYEQYF.

CDR3 sequence (DNA): TGTGCCAGCAGCCCTAGGGGATGGACTAGAAATGAGCAGTTCTTC. Amino acids: CASSPRGWTRNEQFF. The V gene is TRBV7-2, the J gene TRBJ2-1; 7 bases fit TRBD2. Losses at the gene ends were 5 bases for V and 7 bases for J; bases not matched to a gene: 11. Germline CDR1 and CDR2: SGHTA and FQGNSA. The CDR3 is 15 amino acids.

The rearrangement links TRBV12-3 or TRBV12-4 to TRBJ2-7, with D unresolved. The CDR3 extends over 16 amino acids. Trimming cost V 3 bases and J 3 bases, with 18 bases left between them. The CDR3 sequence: CASSFSLSGAVYEQYF. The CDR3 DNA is TGTGCCAGCAGTTTTTCTCTGAGTGGTGCGGTCTACGAGCAGTACTTC.

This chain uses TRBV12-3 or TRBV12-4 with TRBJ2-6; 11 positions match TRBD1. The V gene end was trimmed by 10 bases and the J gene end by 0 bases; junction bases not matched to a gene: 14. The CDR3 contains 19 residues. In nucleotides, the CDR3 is TGTGCCATCTGTCCCCGGGACAGGGGGTTCTTCTCTGGGGCCAACGTCCTGACTTTC. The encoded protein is CAICPRDRGFFSGANVLTF.

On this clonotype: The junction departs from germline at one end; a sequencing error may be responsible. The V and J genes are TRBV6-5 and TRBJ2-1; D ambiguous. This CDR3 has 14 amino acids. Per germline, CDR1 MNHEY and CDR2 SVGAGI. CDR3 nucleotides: TGTGCCAGCAGTTACTCGGTTACCTACGATGAGCAGTTCTTC. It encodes CASSYSVTYDEQFF.

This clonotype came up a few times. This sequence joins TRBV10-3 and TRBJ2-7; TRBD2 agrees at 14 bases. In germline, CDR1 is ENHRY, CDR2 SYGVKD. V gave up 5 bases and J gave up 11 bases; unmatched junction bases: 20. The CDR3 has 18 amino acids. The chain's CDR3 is CAISPLGRQGTSGSGEYF. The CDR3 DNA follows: TGTGCCATCAGTCCCCTTGGGCGACAGGGGACTAGCGGGAGTGGGGAGTACTTC.

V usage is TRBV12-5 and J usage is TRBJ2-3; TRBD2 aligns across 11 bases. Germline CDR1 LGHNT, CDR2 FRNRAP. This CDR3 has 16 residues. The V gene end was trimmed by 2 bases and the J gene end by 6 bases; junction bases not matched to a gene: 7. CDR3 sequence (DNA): TGTGCTAGTGGTTTGCCCACTAGCGGGAGAACGGATACGCAGTATTTT. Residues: CASGLPTSGRTDTQYF.

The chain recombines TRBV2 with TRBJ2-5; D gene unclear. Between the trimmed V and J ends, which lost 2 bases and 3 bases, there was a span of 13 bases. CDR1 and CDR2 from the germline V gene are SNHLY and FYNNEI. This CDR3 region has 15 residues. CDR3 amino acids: CASSERSRREETQYF. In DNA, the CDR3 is TGTGCCAGCAGTGAACGGAGTCGAAGAGAAGAGACCCAGTACTTC.

CDR3 DNA sequence: TGTGCCAGCAGCTTAGAACGCAGCTATGGCTACACCTTC. It codes for CASSLERSYGYTF. The J gene is TRBJ1-2, the V gene TRBV7-2; no definite D call. V was trimmed by 1 base and J by 4 bases, leaving 7 bases between them. The length of the CDR3 is 13 residues. Germline V gives CDR1 SGHTA, CDR2 FQGNSA.

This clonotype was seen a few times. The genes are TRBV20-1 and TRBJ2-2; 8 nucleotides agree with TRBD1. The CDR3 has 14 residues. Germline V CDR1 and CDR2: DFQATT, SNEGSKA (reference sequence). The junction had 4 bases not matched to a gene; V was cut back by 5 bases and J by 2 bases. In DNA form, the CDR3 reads TGCAGTGCTCGACAGGGGCTTAACACCGGGGAGCTGTTTTTT. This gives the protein CSARQGLNTGELFF.

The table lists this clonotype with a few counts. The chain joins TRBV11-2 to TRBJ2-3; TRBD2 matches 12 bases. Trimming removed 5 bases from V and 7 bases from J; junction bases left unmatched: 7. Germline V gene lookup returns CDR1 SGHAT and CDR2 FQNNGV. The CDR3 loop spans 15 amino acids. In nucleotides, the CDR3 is TGTGCCAGCAGCGAGACTAGCGGGAGAGGAAATACGCAGTATTTT. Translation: CASSETSGRGNTQYF.

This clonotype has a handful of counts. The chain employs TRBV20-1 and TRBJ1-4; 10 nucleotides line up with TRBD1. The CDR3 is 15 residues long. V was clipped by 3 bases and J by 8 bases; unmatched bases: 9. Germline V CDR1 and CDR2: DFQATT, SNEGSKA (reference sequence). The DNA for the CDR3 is TGCAGTGCTAGCAGAGGGACAGGGGTTGGGGAAAAACTGTTTTTT. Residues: CSASRGTGVGEKLFF.

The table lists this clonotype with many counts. This chain's CDR3 is CASSLVSNQPQHF. As DNA, the CDR3 is TGTGCCAGCAGCTTGGTTAGCAATCAGCCCCAGCATTTT. The genes are TRBV7-2 and TRBJ1-5; D not certain. The V gene's germline CDR1 is SGHTA and CDR2 FQGNSA. This CDR3 spans 13 amino acids. V lost 3 bases and J 0 bases, leaving 3 bases between the germline ends.

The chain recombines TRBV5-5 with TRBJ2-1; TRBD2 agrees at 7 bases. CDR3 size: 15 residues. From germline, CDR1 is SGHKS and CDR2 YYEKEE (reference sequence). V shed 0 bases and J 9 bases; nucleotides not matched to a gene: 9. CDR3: CASSLGVGGRGEQFF. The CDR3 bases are TGTGCCAGCAGCTTGGGGGTGGGAGGGCGAGGTGAGCAGTTCTTC.

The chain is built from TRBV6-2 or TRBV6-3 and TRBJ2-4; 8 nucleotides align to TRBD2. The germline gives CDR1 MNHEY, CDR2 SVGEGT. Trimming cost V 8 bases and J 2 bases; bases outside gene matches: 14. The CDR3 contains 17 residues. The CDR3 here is CASRKAGVSRTKNIQYF. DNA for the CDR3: TGTGCCAGCCGGAAAGCGGGAGTCTCTAGGACCAAAAACATTCAGTACTTC.

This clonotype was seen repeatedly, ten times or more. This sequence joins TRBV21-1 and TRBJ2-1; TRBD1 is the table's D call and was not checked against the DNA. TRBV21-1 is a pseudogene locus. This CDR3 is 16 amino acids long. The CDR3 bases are TGTGCCAGCAGCAAAGGGGGGGAGGACAGGGAATATGAGCAGTTCTTC. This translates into CASSKGGEDREYEQFF.